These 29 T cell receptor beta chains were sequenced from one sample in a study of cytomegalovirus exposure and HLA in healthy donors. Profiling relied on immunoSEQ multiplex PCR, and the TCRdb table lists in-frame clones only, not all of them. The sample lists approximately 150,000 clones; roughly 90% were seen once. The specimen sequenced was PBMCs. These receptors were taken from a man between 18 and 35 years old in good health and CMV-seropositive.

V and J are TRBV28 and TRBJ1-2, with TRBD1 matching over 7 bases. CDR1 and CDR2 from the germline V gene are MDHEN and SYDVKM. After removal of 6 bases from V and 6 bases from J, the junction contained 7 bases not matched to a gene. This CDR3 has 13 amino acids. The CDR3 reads CASRTYTGDGYTF. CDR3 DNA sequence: TGTGCCAGCAGAACTTATACAGGGGATGGCTACACCTTC.

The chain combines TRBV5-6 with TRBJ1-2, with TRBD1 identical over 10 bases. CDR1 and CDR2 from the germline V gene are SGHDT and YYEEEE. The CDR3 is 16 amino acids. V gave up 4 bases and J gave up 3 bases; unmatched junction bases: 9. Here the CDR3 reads CASSPDRGPGDYGYTF. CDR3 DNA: TGTGCCAGCAGCCCCGACAGGGGGCCTGGCGACTATGGCTACACCTTC. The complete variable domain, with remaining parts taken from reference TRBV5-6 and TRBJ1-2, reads DAGVTQSPTHLIKTRGQQVTLRCSPKSGHDTVSWYQQALGQGPQFIFQYYEEEERQRGNFPDRFSGHQFPNYSSELNVNALLLGDSALYLCASSPDRGPGDYGYTFGSGTRLTVV.

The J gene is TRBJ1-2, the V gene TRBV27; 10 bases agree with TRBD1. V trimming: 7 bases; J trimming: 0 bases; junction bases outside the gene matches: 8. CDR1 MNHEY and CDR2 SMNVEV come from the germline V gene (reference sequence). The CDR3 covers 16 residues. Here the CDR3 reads CASNPGQGLPNYGYTF. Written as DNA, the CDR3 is TGTGCCAGCAACCCGGGACAGGGGTTACCTAACTATGGCTACACCTTC.

CDR3 nucleotides: TGTGCCAGCAGGTCAGGGGGCTGGGTTGGCACTGAAGCTTTCTTT. Translating gives CASRSGGWVGTEAFF. The chain employs TRBV6-5 and TRBJ1-1, with 8 bases fitting TRBD1. The CDR3 runs 15 residues. V trimming: 6 bases; J trimming: 4 bases; junction bases outside the gene matches: 10. Germline CDR1 is MNHEY and CDR2 is SVGAGI.

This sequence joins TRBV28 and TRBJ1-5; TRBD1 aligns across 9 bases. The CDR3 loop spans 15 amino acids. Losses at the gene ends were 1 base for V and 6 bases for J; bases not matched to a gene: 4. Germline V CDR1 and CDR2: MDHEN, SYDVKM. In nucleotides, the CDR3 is TGTGCCAGCAGTTTATACGGGACAGGGAGTCAGCCCCAGCATTTT. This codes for CASSLYGTGSQPQHF.

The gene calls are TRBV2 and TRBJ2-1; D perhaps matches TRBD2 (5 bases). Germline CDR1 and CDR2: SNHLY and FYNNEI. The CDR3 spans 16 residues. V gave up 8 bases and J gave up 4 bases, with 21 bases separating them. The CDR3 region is CASSPPRGVGYNEQFF. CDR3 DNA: TGTGCCAGCTCTCCCCCTCGGGGAGTGGGGTACAATGAGCAGTTCTTC.

The CDR3 region is CASSPLSGRLNEQYF. CDR3 nucleotide sequence: TGTGCCAGCAGCCCCCTCTCCGGGAGGTTGAACGAGCAGTACTTC. This rearrangement joins TRBV11-2 to TRBJ2-7; TRBD2 agrees at 7 bases. Germline V gene data show CDR1 as SGHAT and CDR2 as FQNNGV. After removal of 5 bases from V and 5 bases from J, the junction contained 12 bases not matched to a gene. The CDR3 contains 15 residues. The full variable domain, rest sourced from reference TRBV11-2 and TRBJ2-7, is EAGVAQSPRYKIIEKRQSVAFWCNPISGHATLYWYQQILGQGPKLLIQFQNNGVVDDSQLPKDRFSAERLKGVDSTLKIQPAKLEDSAVYLCASSPLSGRLNEQYFGPGTRLTVT.

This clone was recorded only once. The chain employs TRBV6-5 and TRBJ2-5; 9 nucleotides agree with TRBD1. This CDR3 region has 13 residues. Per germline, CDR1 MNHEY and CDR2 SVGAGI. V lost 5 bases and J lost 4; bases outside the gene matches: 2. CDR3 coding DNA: TGTGCCAGCAGTCGACAGGGGGGAGAGACCCAGTACTTC. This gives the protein CASSRQGGETQYF.

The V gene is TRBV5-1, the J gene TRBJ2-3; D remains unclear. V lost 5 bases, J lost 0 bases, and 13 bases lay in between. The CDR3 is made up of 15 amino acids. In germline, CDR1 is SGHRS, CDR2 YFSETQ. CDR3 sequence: CASRRLPSSTDTQYF. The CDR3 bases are TGCGCCAGCAGACGTCTACCGTCTAGCACAGATACGCAGTATTTT.

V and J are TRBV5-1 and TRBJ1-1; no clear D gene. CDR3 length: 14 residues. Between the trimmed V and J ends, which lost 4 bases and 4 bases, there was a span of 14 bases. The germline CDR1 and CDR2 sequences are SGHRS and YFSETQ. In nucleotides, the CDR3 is TGCGCCAGCAGCAAGGAGGGATACGGCACTGAAGCTTTCTTT. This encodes CASSKEGYGTEAFF.

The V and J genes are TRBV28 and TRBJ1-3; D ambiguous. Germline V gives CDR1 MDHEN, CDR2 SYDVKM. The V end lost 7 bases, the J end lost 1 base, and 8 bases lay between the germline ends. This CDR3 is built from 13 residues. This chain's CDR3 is CASKDLSGNTIYF. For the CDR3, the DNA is TGTGCCAGCAAGGACTTATCTGGAAACACCATATATTTT.

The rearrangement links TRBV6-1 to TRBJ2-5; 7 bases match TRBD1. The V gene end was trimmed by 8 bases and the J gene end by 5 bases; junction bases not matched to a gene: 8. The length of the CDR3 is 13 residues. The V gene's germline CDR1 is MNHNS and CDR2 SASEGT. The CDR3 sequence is CASLPGGVETQYF. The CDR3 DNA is TGTGCCAGCCTCCCAGGGGGAGTGGAGACCCAGTACTTC.

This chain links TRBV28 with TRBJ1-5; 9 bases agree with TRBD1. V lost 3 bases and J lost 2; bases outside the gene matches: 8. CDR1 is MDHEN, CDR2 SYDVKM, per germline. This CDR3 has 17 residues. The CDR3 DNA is TGTGCCAGCAGTTTGTTTAATAGGACAGGGGGCAATCAGCCCCAGCATTTT. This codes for CASSLFNRTGGNQPQHF.

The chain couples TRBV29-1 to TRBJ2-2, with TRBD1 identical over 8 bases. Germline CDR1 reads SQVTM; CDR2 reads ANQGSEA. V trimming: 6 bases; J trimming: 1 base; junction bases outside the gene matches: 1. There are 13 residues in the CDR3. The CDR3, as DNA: TGCAGCGTCGACAGGGGGAACACCGGGGAGCTGTTTTTT. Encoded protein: CSVDRGNTGELFF.

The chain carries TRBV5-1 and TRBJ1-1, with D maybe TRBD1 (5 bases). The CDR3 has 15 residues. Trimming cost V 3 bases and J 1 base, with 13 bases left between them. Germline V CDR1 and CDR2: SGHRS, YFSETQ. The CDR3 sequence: CASSSTEIRNTEAFF. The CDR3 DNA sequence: TGCGCCAGCAGCTCGACAGAGATAAGGAACACTGAAGCTTTCTTT.

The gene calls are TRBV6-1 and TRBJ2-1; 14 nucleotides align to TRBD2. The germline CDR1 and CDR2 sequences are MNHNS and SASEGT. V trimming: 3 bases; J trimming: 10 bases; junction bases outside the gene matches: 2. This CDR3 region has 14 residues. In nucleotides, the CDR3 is TGTGCCAGCAGTGAGGGACTAGCGGGGGCCGAGCAGTTCTTC. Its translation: CASSEGLAGAEQFF.

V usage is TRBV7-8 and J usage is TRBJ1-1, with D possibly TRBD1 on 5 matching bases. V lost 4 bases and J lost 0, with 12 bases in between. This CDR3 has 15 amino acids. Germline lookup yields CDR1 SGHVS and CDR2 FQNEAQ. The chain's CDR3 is CASSSKWTLNTEAFF. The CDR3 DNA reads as TGTGCCAGCAGCTCCAAATGGACACTGAACACTGAAGCTTTCTTT.

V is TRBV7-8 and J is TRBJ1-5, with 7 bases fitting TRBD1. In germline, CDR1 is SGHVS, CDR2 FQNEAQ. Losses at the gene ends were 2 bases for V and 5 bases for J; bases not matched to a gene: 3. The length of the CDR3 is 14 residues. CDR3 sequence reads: CASSLKDRYQPQHF. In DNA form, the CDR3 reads TGTGCCAGCAGCTTAAAGGACAGGTATCAGCCCCAGCATTTT.

The CDR3 DNA follows: TGTGCCAGTAGTGTACAGGGGGCGGATGAAAAACTGTTTTTT. It is translated as CASSVQGADEKLFF. The chain couples TRBV19 to TRBJ1-4; 9 positions agree with TRBD1. Germline loops: CDR1 LNHDA, CDR2 SQIVND (reference sequence). V was clipped by 5 bases and J by 6 bases; unmatched bases: 4. CDR3 length equals 14 residues.

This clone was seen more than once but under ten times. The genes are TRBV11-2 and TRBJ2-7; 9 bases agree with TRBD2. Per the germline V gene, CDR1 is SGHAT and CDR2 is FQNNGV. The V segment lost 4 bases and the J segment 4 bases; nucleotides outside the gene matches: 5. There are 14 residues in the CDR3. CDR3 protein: CASSSNSGRYEQYF. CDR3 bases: TGTGCCAGCAGCTCGAACAGCGGGAGGTACGAGCAGTACTTC.

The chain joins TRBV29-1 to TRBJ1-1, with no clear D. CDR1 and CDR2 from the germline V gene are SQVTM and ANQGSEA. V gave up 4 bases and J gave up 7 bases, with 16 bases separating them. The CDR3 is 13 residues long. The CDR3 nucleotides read TGCAGCGTTGTTCCGGGAGTTTATGGTGAAGCTTTCTTT. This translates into CSVVPGVYGEAFF.

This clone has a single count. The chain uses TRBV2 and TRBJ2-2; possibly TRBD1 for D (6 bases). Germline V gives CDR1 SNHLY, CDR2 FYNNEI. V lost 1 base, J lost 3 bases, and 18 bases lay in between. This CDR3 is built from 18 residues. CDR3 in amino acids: CASSEVRIEQGDTGELFF. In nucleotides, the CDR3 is TGTGCCAGCAGTGAAGTTAGGATAGAACAGGGTGACACCGGGGAGCTGTTTTTT.

CDR3 sequence: CAISVQGSTYEQYF. The CDR3 DNA is TGTGCCATCAGTGTACAGGGGAGCACCTACGAGCAGTACTTC. The genes are TRBV10-3 and TRBJ2-7; 7 bases align to TRBD1. Germline-derived CDR1 and CDR2 are ENHRY and SYGVKD. This CDR3 region has 14 residues. V shed 4 bases and J 2 bases; nucleotides not matched to a gene: 5.

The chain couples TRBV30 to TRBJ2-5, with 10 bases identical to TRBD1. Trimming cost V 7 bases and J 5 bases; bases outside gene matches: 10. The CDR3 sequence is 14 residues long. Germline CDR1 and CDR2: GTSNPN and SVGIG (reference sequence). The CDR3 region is CAYHPGQGLETQYF. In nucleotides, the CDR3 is TGTGCCTACCACCCGGGACAGGGGTTGGAGACCCAGTACTTC.

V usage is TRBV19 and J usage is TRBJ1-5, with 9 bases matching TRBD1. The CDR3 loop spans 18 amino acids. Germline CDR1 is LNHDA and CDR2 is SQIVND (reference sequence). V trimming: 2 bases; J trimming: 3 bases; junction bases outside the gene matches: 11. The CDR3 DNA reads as TGTGCCAGTAGTATATGGGGCCCAGGACAGGGGAACAATCAGCCCCAGCATTTT. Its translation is CASSIWGPGQGNNQPQHF. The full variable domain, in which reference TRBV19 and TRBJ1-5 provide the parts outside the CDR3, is DGGITQSPKYLFRKEGQNVTLSCEQNLNHDAMYWYRQDPGQGLRLIYYSQIVNDFQKGDIAEGYSVSREKKESFPLTVTSAQKNPTAFYLCASSIWGPGQGNNQPQHFGDGTRLSIL.

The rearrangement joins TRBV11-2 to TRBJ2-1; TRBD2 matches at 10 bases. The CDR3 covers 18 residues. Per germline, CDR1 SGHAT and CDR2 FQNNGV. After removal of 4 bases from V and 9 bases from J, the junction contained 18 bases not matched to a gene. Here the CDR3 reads CASSSFQKREGTSGEQFF. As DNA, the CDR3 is TGTGCCAGCAGCTCCTTCCAAAAGCGGGAGGGAACCTCGGGTGAGCAGTTCTTC.

Here the CDR3 reads CASSLWVGQGTQPQHF. The CDR3 coding sequence is TGTGCCAGTAGTCTTTGGGTGGGGCAGGGCACTCAGCCCCAGCATTTT. The chain uses TRBV19 and TRBJ1-5; maybe TRBD1 (5 bases). This CDR3 has 16 residues. V gave up 5 bases and J gave up 6 bases, with 20 bases separating them. Germline assignment: CDR1 LNHDA and CDR2 SQIVND (reference sequence).

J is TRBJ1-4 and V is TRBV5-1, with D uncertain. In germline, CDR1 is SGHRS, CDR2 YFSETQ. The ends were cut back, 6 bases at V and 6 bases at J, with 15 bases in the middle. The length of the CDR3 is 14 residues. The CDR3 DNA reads TGCGCCAGCAAAAGGACTCTTATGGATGAAAAACTGTTTTTT. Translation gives CASKRTLMDEKLFF.

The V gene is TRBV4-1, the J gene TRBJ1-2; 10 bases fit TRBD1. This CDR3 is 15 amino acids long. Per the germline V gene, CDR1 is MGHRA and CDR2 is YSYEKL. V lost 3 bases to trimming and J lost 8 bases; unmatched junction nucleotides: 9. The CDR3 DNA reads TGCGCCAGCAGCCAGGAGGGACAGGGGATCTACGGCTACACCTTC. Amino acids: CASSQEGQGIYGYTF.